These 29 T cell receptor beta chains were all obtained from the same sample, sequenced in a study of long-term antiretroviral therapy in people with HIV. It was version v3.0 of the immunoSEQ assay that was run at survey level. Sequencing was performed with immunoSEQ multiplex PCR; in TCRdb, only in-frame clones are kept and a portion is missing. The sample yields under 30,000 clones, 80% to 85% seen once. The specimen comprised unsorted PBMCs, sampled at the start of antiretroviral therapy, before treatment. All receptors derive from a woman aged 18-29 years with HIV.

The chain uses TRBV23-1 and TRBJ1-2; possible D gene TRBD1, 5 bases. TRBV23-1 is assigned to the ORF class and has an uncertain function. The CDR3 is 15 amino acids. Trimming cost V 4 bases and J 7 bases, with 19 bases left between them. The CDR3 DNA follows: TGCGCCAGCAGTCGCCCAGACAGTAGTTCGGGTGGCTACACCTTC. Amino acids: CASSRPDSSSGGYTF.

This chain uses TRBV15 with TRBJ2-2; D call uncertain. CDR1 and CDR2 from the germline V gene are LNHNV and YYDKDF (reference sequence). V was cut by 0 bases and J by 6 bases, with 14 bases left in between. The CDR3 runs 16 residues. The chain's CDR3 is CATSREGMYMAGELFF. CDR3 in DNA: TGTGCCACCAGCAGAGAGGGAATGTACATGGCCGGGGAGCTGTTTTTT. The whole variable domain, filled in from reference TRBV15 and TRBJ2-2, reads DAMVIQNPRYQVTQFGKPVTLSCSQTLNHNVMYWYQQKSSQAPKLLFHYYDKDFNNEADTPDNFQSRRPNTSFCFLDIRSPGLGDTAMYLCATSREGMYMAGELFFGEGSRLTVL.

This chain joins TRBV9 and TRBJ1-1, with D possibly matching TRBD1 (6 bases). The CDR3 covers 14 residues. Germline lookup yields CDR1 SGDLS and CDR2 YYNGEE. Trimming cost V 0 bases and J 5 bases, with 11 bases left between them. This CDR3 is CASSVGGGRTEAFF. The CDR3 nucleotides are TGTGCCAGCAGCGTAGGAGGGGGGCGTACTGAAGCTTTCTTT.

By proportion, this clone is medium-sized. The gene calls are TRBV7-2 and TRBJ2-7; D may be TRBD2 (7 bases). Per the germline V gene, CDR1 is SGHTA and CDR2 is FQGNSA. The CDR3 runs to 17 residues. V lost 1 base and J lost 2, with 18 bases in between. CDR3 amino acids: CASSLGPLGGGTYEQYF. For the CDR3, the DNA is TGTGCCAGCAGCTTAGGGCCCTTAGGGGGGGGCACCTACGAGCAGTACTTC.

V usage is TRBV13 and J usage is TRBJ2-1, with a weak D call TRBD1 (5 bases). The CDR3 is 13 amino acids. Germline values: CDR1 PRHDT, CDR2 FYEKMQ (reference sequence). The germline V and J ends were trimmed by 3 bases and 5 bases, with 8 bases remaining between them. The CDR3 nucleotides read TGTGCCAGCAGCTTGGGGCCTAACAATGAGCAGTTCTTC. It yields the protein CASSLGPNNEQFF.

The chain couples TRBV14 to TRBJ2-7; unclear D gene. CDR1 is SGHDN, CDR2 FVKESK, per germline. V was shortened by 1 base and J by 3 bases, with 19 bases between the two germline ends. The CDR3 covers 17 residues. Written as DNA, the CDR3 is TGTGCCAGCAGCCAAGGGGTCGGCAGCACGGCCTACTACGAGCAGTACTTC. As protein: CASSQGVGSTAYYEQYF.

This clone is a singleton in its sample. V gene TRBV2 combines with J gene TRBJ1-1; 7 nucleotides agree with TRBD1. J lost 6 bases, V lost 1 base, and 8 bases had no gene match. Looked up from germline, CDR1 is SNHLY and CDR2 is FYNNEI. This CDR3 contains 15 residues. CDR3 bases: TGTGCCAGCAGTGAAGATGGACAGGCCCCCTCTGAAGCTTTCTTT. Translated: CASSEDGQAPSEAFF.

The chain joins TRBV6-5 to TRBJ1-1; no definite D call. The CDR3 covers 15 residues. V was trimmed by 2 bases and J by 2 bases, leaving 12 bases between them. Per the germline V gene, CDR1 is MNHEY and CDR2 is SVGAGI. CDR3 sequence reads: CASSYRQRGNTEAFF. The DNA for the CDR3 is TGTGCCAGCAGTTACCGACAACGAGGCAACACTGAAGCTTTCTTT.

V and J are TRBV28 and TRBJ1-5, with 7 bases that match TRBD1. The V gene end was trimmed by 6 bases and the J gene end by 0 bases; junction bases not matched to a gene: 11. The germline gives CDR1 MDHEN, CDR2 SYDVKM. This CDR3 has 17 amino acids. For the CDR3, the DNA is TGTGCCAGCAGCAAATGGGGACAGCCCTATAGCAATCAGCCCCAGCATTTT. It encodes CASSKWGQPYSNQPQHF.

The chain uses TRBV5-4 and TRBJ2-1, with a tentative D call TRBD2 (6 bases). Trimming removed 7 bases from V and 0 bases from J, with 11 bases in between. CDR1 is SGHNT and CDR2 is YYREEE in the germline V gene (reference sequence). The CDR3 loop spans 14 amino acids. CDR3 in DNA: TGTGCCAGCCGGGAGCTGACCTCCTACAATGAGCAGTTCTTC. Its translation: CASRELTSYNEQFF.

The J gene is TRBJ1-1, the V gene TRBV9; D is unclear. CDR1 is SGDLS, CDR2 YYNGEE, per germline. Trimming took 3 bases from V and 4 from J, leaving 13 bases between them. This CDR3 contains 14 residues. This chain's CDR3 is CASSETPLGTEAFF. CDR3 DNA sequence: TGTGCCAGCAGCGAGACCCCCCTGGGCACTGAAGCTTTCTTT.

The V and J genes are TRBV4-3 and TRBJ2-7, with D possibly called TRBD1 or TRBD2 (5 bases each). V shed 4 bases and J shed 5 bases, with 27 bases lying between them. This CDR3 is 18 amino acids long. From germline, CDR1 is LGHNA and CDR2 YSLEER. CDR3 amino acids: CASSPLPVGVDGPHEQYF. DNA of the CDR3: TGCGCCAGCAGCCCACTCCCGGTGGGGGTGGACGGTCCCCACGAGCAGTACTTC.

Written as DNA, the CDR3 is TGCGCCAGCAGCTTGGCGGGAAACAGGGCGGGGAATGAAAAACTGTTTTTT. This sequence encodes CASSLAGNRAGNEKLFF. The chain recombines TRBV5-1 with TRBJ1-4, with TRBD1 as a possible D gene (6 bases). Germline CDR1 SGHRS, CDR2 YFSETQ. Trimming removed 0 bases at V and 5 bases at J, with 17 bases between. The CDR3 is made up of 17 amino acids.

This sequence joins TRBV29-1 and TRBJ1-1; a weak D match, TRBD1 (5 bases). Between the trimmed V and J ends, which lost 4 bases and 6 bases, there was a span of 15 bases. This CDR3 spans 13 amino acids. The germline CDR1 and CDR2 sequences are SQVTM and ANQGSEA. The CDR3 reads CSVGQTEAAEAFF. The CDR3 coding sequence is TGCAGCGTTGGGCAGACAGAGGCTGCTGAAGCTTTCTTT.

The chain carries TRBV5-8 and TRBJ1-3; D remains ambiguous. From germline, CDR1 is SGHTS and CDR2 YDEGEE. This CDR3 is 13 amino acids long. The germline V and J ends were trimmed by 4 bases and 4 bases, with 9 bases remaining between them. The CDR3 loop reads CASSDETGNTIYF. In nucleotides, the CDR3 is TGTGCCAGCAGCGACGAAACAGGAAACACCATATATTTT.

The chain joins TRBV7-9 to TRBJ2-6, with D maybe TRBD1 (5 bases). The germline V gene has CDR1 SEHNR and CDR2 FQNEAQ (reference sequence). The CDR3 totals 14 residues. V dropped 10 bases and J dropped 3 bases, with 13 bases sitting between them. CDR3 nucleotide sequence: TGTGCCACATCCCAGGGTAGTGGGGCCAACGTCCTGACTTTC. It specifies CATSQGSGANVLTF. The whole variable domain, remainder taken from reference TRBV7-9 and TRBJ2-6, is DTGVSQNPRHKITKRGQNVTFRCDPISEHNRLYWYRQTLGQGPEFLTYFQNEAQLEKSRLLSDRFSAERPKGSFSTLEIQRTEQGDSAMYLCATSQGSGANVLTFGAGSRLTVL.

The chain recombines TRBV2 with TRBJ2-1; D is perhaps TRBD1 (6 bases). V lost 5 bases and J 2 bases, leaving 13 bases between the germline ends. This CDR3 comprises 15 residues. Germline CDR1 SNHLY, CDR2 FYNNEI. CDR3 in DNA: TGTGCCAGCAGTCTACAGGGAAATACCTACAATGAGCAGTTCTTC. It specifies CASSLQGNTYNEQFF.

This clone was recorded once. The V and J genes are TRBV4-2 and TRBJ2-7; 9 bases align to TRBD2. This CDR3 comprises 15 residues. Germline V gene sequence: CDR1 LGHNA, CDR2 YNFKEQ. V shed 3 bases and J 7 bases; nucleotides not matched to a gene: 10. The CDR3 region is CASSQRSGGPGEQYF. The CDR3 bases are TGTGCCAGCAGCCAGCGCAGCGGGGGGCCAGGAGAGCAGTACTTC.

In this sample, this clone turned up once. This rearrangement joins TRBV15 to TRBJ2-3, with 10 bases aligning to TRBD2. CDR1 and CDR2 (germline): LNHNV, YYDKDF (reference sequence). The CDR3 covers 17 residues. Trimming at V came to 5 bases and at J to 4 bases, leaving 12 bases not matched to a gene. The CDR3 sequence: CATSDPPSGSLADTQYF. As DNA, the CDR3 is TGTGCCACCAGCGACCCTCCTAGCGGGAGTCTAGCAGATACGCAGTATTTT.

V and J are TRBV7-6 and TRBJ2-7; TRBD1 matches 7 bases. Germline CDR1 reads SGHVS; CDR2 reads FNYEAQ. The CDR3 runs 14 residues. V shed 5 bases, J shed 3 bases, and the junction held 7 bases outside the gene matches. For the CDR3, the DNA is TGTGCCAGCAGCCCTATGGGGGACAGCTACGAGCAGTACTTC. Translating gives CASSPMGDSYEQYF.

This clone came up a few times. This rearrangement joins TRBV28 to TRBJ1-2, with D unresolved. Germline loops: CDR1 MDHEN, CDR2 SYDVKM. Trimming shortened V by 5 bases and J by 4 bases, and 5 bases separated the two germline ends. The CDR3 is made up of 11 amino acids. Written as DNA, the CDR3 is TGTGCCAGCAGTCCCCGCTATGGCTACACCTTC. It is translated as CASSPRYGYTF.

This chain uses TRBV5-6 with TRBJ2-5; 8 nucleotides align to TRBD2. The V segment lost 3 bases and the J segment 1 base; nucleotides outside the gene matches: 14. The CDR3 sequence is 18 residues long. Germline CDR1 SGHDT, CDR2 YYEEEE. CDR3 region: CASSSLGLSSGGQETQYF. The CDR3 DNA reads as TGTGCCAGCAGCTCACTGGGGCTCTCGAGCGGGGGCCAAGAGACCCAGTACTTC.

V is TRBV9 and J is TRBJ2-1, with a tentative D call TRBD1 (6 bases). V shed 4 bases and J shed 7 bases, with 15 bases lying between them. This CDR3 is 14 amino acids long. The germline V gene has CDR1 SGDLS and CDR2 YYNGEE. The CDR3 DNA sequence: TGTGCCAGCAGCTACCGGTCCCAGGGGAATGAGCAGTTCTTC. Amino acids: CASSYRSQGNEQFF.

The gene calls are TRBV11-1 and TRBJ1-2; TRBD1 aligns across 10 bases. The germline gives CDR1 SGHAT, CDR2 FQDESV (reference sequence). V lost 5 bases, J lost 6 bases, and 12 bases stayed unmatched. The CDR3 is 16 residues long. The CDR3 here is CASSQHGTGEVNGYTF. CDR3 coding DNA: TGTGCCAGCAGCCAGCATGGGACAGGGGAGGTAAATGGCTACACCTTC.

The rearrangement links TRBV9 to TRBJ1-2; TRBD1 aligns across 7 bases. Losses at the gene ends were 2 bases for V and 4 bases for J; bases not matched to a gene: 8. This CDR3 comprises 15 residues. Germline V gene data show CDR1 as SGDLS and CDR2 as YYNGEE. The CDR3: CASSVGDRLSYGYTF. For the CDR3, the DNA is TGTGCCAGCAGCGTCGGGGACAGACTCAGCTATGGCTACACCTTC.

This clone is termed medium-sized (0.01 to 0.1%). This chain's CDR3 is CASSGQVQGETQYF. CDR3 coding DNA: TGTGCCAGCAGTGGGCAGGTCCAGGGGGAGACCCAGTACTTC. The J gene is TRBJ2-5, the V gene TRBV27; possible D gene TRBD1, 6 bases. Germline loops: CDR1 MNHEY, CDR2 SMNVEV (reference sequence). CDR3 length: 14 amino acids. V lost 5 bases, J lost 5 bases, and 15 bases lay in between.

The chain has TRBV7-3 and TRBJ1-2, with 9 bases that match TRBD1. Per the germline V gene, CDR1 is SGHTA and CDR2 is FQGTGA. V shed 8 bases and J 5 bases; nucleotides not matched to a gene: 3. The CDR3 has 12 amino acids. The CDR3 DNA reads TGTGCCAGCGGTGGACAGGGGTATGGCTACACCTTC. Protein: CASGGQGYGYTF.

The DNA of the CDR3 is TGTGCCAGCAGTTTATTAGATACGCAGTATTTT. Its protein is CASSLLDTQYF. This rearrangement joins TRBV6-6 to TRBJ2-3; D uncertain. The V gene lost 4 bases and the J gene lost 5 bases, with 4 bases spanning the gap. The CDR3 has 11 residues. Germline CDR1 reads MNHNY; CDR2 reads SVGAGI (reference sequence).

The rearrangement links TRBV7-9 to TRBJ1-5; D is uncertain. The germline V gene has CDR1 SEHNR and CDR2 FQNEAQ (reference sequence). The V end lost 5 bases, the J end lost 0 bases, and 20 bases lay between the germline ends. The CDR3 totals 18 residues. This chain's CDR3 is CASSPSFKGNYSNQPQHF. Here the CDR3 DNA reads TGTGCCAGCAGCCCCAGCTTTAAAGGGAACTATAGCAATCAGCCCCAGCATTTT.